This T cell receptor beta chain was sequenced for a study of CD8 T cells in ankylosing spondylitis. Findings and caveats of the study: Matched ankylosing spondylitis synovial fluid reportedly showed significant enrichment of disease-linked clones. Made up of under 10 highly homologous variants, a TCR beta motif appeared characteristic of ankylosing spondylitis blood.

Trimming took 4 bases from V and 0 from J; bases not matched to a gene: 8. The germline V gene encodes CDR1 LGHDT and CDR2 YNNKEL (reference sequence). CDR3 length: 18 residues. A few counts support this clonotype. Antigen specificity is unknown. TCRdb re-called the 5' RACE reads with MiXCR, one entry per CDR3 protein. This sample yields about 400,000 distinct CDR3 sequences, of which 20% to 25% are seen a single time; about a sixth belongs to the top ten. Sequences were obtained from blood, either unsorted or a sorted T cell fraction (not recorded which). The gene calls are TRBV3-1 and TRBJ2-7; 14 nucleotides align to TRBD2. The clonotype originates from a male donor with ankylosing spondylitis. The CDR3 nucleotides read TGTGCCAGCAGCCTCTTTTTGGGACTAGCGGGAGTCTCCTACGAGCAGTACTTC. Its protein product is CASSLFLGLAGVSYEQYF.